The following is a T cell receptor (beta chain) sequence with its context. The antigen is unknown. The record originates from a study of Tregs in tolerant kidney transplant recipients. The protocol was immunoSEQ multiplex PCR, while the TCRdb copy is restricted to in-frame clones and leaves out a portion. This table has about 44,000 clones, about 95% appearing once. Sequenced material: Tregs from blood cultured with allogeneic cells. The clonotype originates from a human donor in good health.

The CDR3 is CASSLDRGRYGYTF. CDR3 DNA: TGTGCCAGCAGTTTAGACAGGGGAAGATATGGCTACACCTTC. The chain couples TRBV27 to TRBJ1-2; 8 positions match TRBD1. V lost 2 bases to trimming and J lost 5 bases; unmatched junction nucleotides: 4. Germline lookup yields CDR1 MNHEY and CDR2 SMNVEV (reference sequence). The CDR3 is made up of 14 amino acids.